The 11 T cell receptor beta chains presented below share a single source sample, sequenced in a study of cytomegalovirus exposure and HLA in healthy donors. PCR was performed using 60 Vbeta and 13 Jbeta primers. Sequencing was performed with immunoSEQ multiplex PCR; in TCRdb, only in-frame clones are kept and a portion is missing. Counted here are 55,000 to 75,000 clones, around 87% occurring once; the ten biggest clones make up approximately 1.4%. Material: PBMCs. The receptors were gathered from a man between 18 and 29 years old in good health and CMV-seronegative.

The CDR3 region is CASSVASSYNEQFF. CDR3 nucleotide sequence: TGTGCCAGCAGTGTCGCGAGCTCCTACAATGAGCAGTTCTTC. The chain recombines TRBV2 with TRBJ2-1; no firm D call. V was shortened by 4 bases and J by 0 bases, with 7 bases between the two germline ends. Germline V gives CDR1 SNHLY, CDR2 FYNNEI. The CDR3 is 14 residues long.

This clone was seen more than once but under ten times. The rearrangement joins TRBV19 to TRBJ1-2, with D perhaps matching TRBD1 (5 bases). This CDR3 spans 14 amino acids. Germline V gene data show CDR1 as LNHDA and CDR2 as SQIVND (reference sequence). V lost 4 bases and J lost 7, with 16 bases in between. The CDR3 bases are TGTGCCAGTAGTACCTCGGGGGTGGGACCTGGCTACACCTTC. Its translation: CASSTSGVGPGYTF.

The chain recombines TRBV19 with TRBJ2-7; a possible D gene is TRBD1 (6 bases). This CDR3 comprises 13 residues. Between the trimmed V and J ends, which lost 6 bases and 7 bases, there was a span of 16 bases. The germline gives CDR1 LNHDA, CDR2 SQIVND (reference sequence). The CDR3 region has the DNA TGTGCCAGTAGCGGACAGTCATCGGGGGAGCAGTACTTC. It is translated as CASSGQSSGEQYF.

The chain carries TRBV21-1 and TRBJ2-5; the tabulated D call, TRBD1, remains unverified against the DNA. TRBV21-1 is listed as a pseudogene. This CDR3 comprises 14 residues. CDR3 protein: CASSKGGTGKTQYF. CDR3 nucleotide sequence: TGTGCCAGCAGCAAAGGAGGGACAGGGAAGACCCAGTACTTC.

The rearrangement links TRBV4-1 to TRBJ2-5, with a weak D call TRBD2 (7 bases). Deletions cut 0 bases from V and 1 base from J, with 12 bases between. This CDR3 is 16 amino acids long. From germline, CDR1 is MGHRA and CDR2 YSYEKL. This CDR3 reads CASSQDPGGLQETQYF. The CDR3 coding sequence is TGCGCCAGCAGCCAAGATCCGGGGGGCCTCCAAGAGACCCAGTACTTC.

J is TRBJ2-7 and V is TRBV28; 8 bases fit TRBD1. The length of the CDR3 is 14 residues. Germline CDR1 and CDR2: MDHEN and SYDVKM. J gave up 2 bases and V 10 bases, and 10 bases lay outside the gene matches. For the CDR3, the DNA is TGTGCCACCCTTGGCCGGGACAGGACCTACGAGCAGTACTTC. Residues: CATLGRDRTYEQYF. Together with reference TRBV28 and TRBJ2-7, the CDR3 gives the full variable domain: DVKVTQSSRYLVKRTGEKVFLECVQDMDHENMFWYRQDPGLGLRLIYFSYDVKMKEKGDIPEGYSVSREKKERFSLILESASTNQTSMYLCATLGRDRTYEQYFGPGTRLTVT.

This clone was seen only once. This chain joins TRBV6-6 and TRBJ2-7; the match to TRBD1 covers 11 bases. The CDR3 runs to 16 residues. The germline gives CDR1 MNHNY, CDR2 SVGAGI (reference sequence). V shed 6 bases and J 4 bases; nucleotides not matched to a gene: 11. The CDR3, as DNA: TGTGCCAGCAGCCTCAATCCGGGACAGGGGGATTACGAGCAGTACTTC. This gives the protein CASSLNPGQGDYEQYF.

This chain joins TRBV2 and TRBJ2-7; D is perhaps TRBD1 (6 bases). The CDR3 runs 13 residues. Germline V CDR1 and CDR2: SNHLY, FYNNEI. The DNA of the CDR3 is TGTGCGTTAGCCAGGGGCGGTTTCTACGAGCAGTACTTC. The encoded protein is CALARGGFYEQYF.

V and J are TRBV2 and TRBJ1-6; the D is unclear. V lost 1 base to trimming and J lost 0 bases, with 7 bases between them. The CDR3 contains 16 residues. Germline V gene lookup returns CDR1 SNHLY and CDR2 FYNNEI. The DNA of the CDR3 is TGTGCCAGCAGTGAAGGGAGCAGCTCCTATAATTCACCCCTCCACTTT. Its translation: CASSEGSSSYNSPLHF. The full variable domain, its missing parts supplied by reference TRBV2 and TRBJ1-6, is EPEVTQTPSHQVTQMGQEVILRCVPISNHLYFYWYRQILGQKVEFLVSFYNNEISEKSEIFDDQFSVERPDGSNFTLKIRSTKLEDSAMYFCASSEGSSSYNSPLHFGNGTRLTVT.

The chain joins TRBV5-1 to TRBJ2-7; D might be TRBD1 (6 bases). CDR3 size: 14 residues. Germline V gene lookup returns CDR1 SGHRS and CDR2 YFSETQ. V dropped 9 bases and J dropped 2 bases, with 18 bases sitting between them. DNA of the CDR3: TGCGCCACCCCCCCGGGACACAAGACCTACGAGCAGTACTTC. Residues: CATPPGHKTYEQYF.

The gene calls are TRBV6-5 and TRBJ1-6, with D unresolved. The germline V and J ends were trimmed by 2 bases and 0 bases, with 5 bases remaining between them. The CDR3 loop spans 15 amino acids. Germline V gives CDR1 MNHEY, CDR2 SVGAGI. CDR3 bases: TGTGCCAGCAGTTACAGACACTCCTATAATTCACCCCTCCACTTT. Encoded protein: CASSYRHSYNSPLHF.